The next 20 T cell receptor beta chains were all read from a single sample in a study of shared clonotypes between healthy human individuals. Measured with immunoSEQ multiplex PCR; TCRdb has only the in-frame clones, and not every one. The sample carries more than 150,000 clones, roughly 91% recorded once. Material: naive CD4+ T cells sorted from blood. Documented subset: CD45RA+ positively selected. The source of these receptors is a woman in her thirties in good health.

The J gene is TRBJ2-6, the V gene TRBV28, with a weak D call TRBD2 (5 bases). Germline V gene sequence: CDR1 MDHEN, CDR2 SYDVKM. The CDR3 is 15 residues long. Trimming took off 3 bases at V and 2 bases at J, with 8 bases between the two ends. The CDR3 bases are TGTGCCAGCAGTTTCGGAGGTCCTGGGGCCAACGTCCTGACTTTC. The encoded protein is CASSFGGPGANVLTF.

The chain recombines TRBV29-1 with TRBJ2-7; D is unclear. Trimming took 3 bases from V and 3 from J, leaving 12 bases between them. The CDR3 has 13 amino acids. CDR1 and CDR2 from the germline V gene are SQVTM and ANQGSEA. The CDR3 loop reads CSVEPLVGYEQYF. In DNA, the CDR3 is TGCAGCGTTGAGCCTTTGGTTGGCTACGAGCAGTACTTC.

V is TRBV28 and J is TRBJ2-3, with 11 bases identical to TRBD1. The CDR3 covers 13 residues. The junction had 2 bases not matched to a gene; V was cut back by 8 bases and J by 4 bases. In germline, CDR1 is MDHEN, CDR2 SYDVKM. CDR3 DNA: TGTGCCAGCGGACAGGGGGCTCCAGATACGCAGTATTTT. This encodes CASGQGAPDTQYF.

The chain links TRBV28 to TRBJ2-7; TRBD2 matches 9 bases. CDR3 size: 16 residues. In germline, CDR1 is MDHEN, CDR2 SYDVKM. V was pared by 1 base and J by 2 bases, with 6 bases of the junction left unmatched. Here the CDR3 DNA reads TGTGCCAGCAGTTTATTACTACTAGCGGGCGCCTACGAGCAGTACTTC. Translated: CASSLLLLAGAYEQYF.

This chain links TRBV6-1 with TRBJ2-7; no clear D gene. In germline, CDR1 is MNHNS, CDR2 SASEGT. This CDR3 comprises 11 residues. V lost 5 bases and J lost 5, with 7 bases in between. The CDR3 nucleotides are TGTGCCAGCAGTCCTCATAACGAGCAGTACTTC. Translation: CASSPHNEQYF.

J is TRBJ1-6 and V is TRBV19, with D unresolved. This CDR3 comprises 15 residues. Trimming cost V 3 bases and J 10 bases, with 16 bases left between them. Per germline, CDR1 LNHDA and CDR2 SQIVND (reference sequence). Written as DNA, the CDR3 is TGTGCCAGTAGTATGAGCACTTTGGGTGGATCACCCCTCCACTTT. It specifies CASSMSTLGGSPLHF.

The chain links TRBV19 to TRBJ1-4; possible D gene TRBD1, 6 bases. CDR1 is LNHDA and CDR2 is SQIVND in the germline V gene (reference sequence). The CDR3 consists of 14 residues. V was cut by 3 bases and J by 3 bases, with 8 bases left in between. The CDR3 coding sequence is TGTGCCAGTAGTATGGGGGCTGCTAATGAAAAACTGTTTTTT. This gives the protein CASSMGAANEKLFF.

This chain links TRBV18 with TRBJ2-6; D gene ambiguous. V lost 2 bases and J lost 0, with 5 bases in between. There are 15 residues in the CDR3. CDR1 is KGHSH, CDR2 LQKENI, per germline. This CDR3 reads CASSPSISGANVLTF. The DNA of the CDR3 is TGTGCCAGCTCACCATCGATCTCTGGGGCCAACGTCCTGACTTTC.

The chain employs TRBV18 and TRBJ1-4; D uncertain. Germline CDR1 reads KGHSH; CDR2 reads LQKENI. Trimming shortened V by 3 bases and J by 0 bases, and 5 bases separated the two germline ends. The CDR3 has 14 amino acids. CDR3 sequence: CASSPAPTNEKLFF. The CDR3 region has the DNA TGTGCCAGCTCACCGGCCCCAACTAATGAAAAACTGTTTTTT.

V gene TRBV6-6 combines with J gene TRBJ2-6; unclear D gene. Germline CDR1 MNHNY, CDR2 SVGAGI (reference sequence). Trimming took off 5 bases at V and 2 bases at J, with 13 bases between the two ends. The CDR3 has 16 residues. CDR3 loop: CASSNPAKAGANVLTF. The CDR3 nucleotides are TGTGCCAGCAGTAACCCCGCAAAGGCTGGGGCCAACGTCCTGACTTTC.

CDR3 region: CASSTTAGREQYF. The CDR3 DNA follows: TGTGCCAGCAGTACCACAGCGGGAAGGGAGCAGTACTTC. The chain employs TRBV6-4 and TRBJ2-5; 7 positions match TRBD2. CDR1 and CDR2 (germline): MRHNA, SNTAGT. Losses at the gene ends were 5 bases for V and 11 bases for J; bases not matched to a gene: 11. This CDR3 is 13 amino acids long.

The table lists this clone with a few counts. The CDR3 coding sequence is TGTGCCAGCAGCTTTGGGGACAGGGGACCCCCCTACGAGCAGTACTTC. Its protein product is CASSFGDRGPPYEQYF. The chain has TRBV9 and TRBJ2-7, with 10 nucleotides matching TRBD1. This CDR3 spans 16 amino acids. Germline CDR1 and CDR2: SGDLS and YYNGEE. Germline trimming cut 4 bases from V and 2 bases from J; bases unmatched to any gene: 9.

The count of this clone is one. The chain uses TRBV18 and TRBJ2-2, with D possibly TRBD1 on 6 matching bases. This CDR3 has 15 residues. Trimming shortened V by 5 bases and J by 2 bases, and 12 bases separated the two germline ends. Germline V gene sequence: CDR1 KGHSH, CDR2 LQKENI. CDR3 sequence (DNA): TGTGCCAGCTCAGAAGACAGGATTAACACCGGGGAGCTGTTTTTT. It encodes CASSEDRINTGELFF.

This rearrangement joins TRBV29-1 to TRBJ1-1; 9 positions match TRBD1. The CDR3 covers 12 residues. V was clipped by 4 bases and J by 5 bases; unmatched bases: 2. Germline loops: CDR1 SQVTM, CDR2 ANQGSEA. The CDR3 region is CSVGTGVTEAFF. CDR3 coding DNA: TGCAGCGTTGGGACAGGGGTAACTGAAGCTTTCTTT.

The chain carries TRBV19 and TRBJ1-2; D gene ambiguous. Per the germline V gene, CDR1 is LNHDA and CDR2 is SQIVND (reference sequence). Trimming removed 9 bases at V and 6 bases at J, with 14 bases between. The CDR3 totals 12 residues. This CDR3 reads CASSTFPHGYTF. CDR3 nucleotides: TGTGCCAGCTCGACTTTCCCCCATGGCTACACCTTC.

The chain links TRBV7-2 to TRBJ2-1; TRBD2 aligns across 11 bases. With 2 bases clipped from V and 7 bases from J, the junction kept 7 bases outside the gene matches. The CDR3 length is 16 residues. The germline V gene encodes CDR1 SGHTA and CDR2 FQGNSA. The CDR3 region is CASSLLTSGNVNEQFF. The CDR3 DNA reads as TGTGCCAGCAGCTTATTGACTAGCGGGAACGTGAATGAGCAGTTCTTC.

The chain employs TRBV5-1 and TRBJ2-3; 7 bases are shared with TRBD2. With 2 bases clipped from V and 1 base from J, the junction kept 4 bases outside the gene matches. From germline, CDR1 is SGHRS and CDR2 YFSETQ. The CDR3 extends over 15 amino acids. The CDR3 reads CASSLAGPGTDTQYF. CDR3 coding DNA: TGCGCCAGCAGCTTAGCGGGGCCAGGCACAGATACGCAGTATTTT. The full variable domain, in which reference TRBV5-1 and TRBJ2-3 provide the parts outside the CDR3, is KAGVTQTPRYLIKTRGQQVTLSCSPISGHRSVSWYQQTPGQGLQFLFEYFSETQRNKGNFPGRFSGRQFSNSRSEMNVSTLELGDSALYLCASSLAGPGTDTQYFGPGTRLTVL.

This clone was observed once. The chain recombines TRBV6-6 with TRBJ2-7; 14 nucleotides match TRBD2. Germline V gene lookup returns CDR1 MNHNY and CDR2 SVGAGI (reference sequence). CDR3 length: 15 residues. Unmatched junction bases numbered 4, after V lost 5 bases and J lost 4 bases. CDR3 DNA sequence: TGTGCCAGCAGTACGGGGACTAGCGGGAGTTACGAGCAGTACTTC. As protein: CASSTGTSGSYEQYF.

The chain is built from TRBV6-5 and TRBJ2-7; no reliable D call. Germline values: CDR1 MNHEY, CDR2 SVGAGI. The germline V and J ends were trimmed by 0 bases and 0 bases, with 9 bases remaining between them. The CDR3 totals 15 residues. The CDR3 DNA follows: TGTGCCAGCAGTTACTCAGGGCTGAGCTCCTACGAGCAGTACTTC. Protein product: CASSYSGLSSYEQYF.

This clone is a singleton in its sample. This chain joins TRBV5-4 and TRBJ2-3, with 10 bases fitting TRBD2. Looked up from germline, CDR1 is SGHNT and CDR2 is YYREEE (reference sequence). The CDR3 covers 18 residues. With 0 bases clipped from V and 4 bases from J, the junction kept 11 bases outside the gene matches. This CDR3 is CASSLAVVAGGRADTQYF. For the CDR3, the DNA is TGTGCCAGCAGCTTGGCGGTTGTAGCGGGAGGAAGGGCAGATACGCAGTATTTT.